The clone carrying this T cell receptor beta chain was observed a handful of times. Its specificity is unknown. This specimen belongs to a study of CD4+ T cells in melanoma. General study points: A reported correlation linked neoantigen-specific CD4+ T cells to CD8+, macrophage and B cell function. In melanoma, neoantigen-specific CD4+ T cells reportedly differed in differentiation state.

The V gene lost 5 bases and the J gene lost 9 bases, with 14 bases spanning the gap. Germline V gene sequence: CDR1 SGHTA, CDR2 FQGNSA. The CDR3 is made up of 14 amino acids. The protocol was immunoSEQ multiplex PCR, while the TCRdb copy is restricted to in-frame clones and leaves out a portion. This table has about 11,000 clones, 55% to 75% appearing once. The V gene is TRBV7-2, the J gene TRBJ1-6; the D is unclear. The sample was cells from a culture (not recorded whether cultured in vitro). This TCR came from a human donor with melanoma. The CDR3 is CASSPPGAFSPLHF. The CDR3 DNA reads TGTGCCAGCAGCCCCCCAGGTGCATTTTCACCCCTCCACTTT.